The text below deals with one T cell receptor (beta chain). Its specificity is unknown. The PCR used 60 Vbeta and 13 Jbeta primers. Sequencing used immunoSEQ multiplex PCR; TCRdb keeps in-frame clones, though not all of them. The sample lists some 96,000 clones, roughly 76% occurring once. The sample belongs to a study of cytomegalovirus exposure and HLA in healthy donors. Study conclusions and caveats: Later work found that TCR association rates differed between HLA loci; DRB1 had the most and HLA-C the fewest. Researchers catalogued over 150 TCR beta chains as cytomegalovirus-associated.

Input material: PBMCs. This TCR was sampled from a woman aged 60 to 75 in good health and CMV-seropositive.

This CDR3 is CASSPWGGKNTEAFF. In DNA, the CDR3 is TGTGCCAGCTCACCATGGGGGGGGAAAAACACTGAAGCTTTCTTT. The genes are TRBV18 and TRBJ1-1; a possible D gene is TRBD1 (5 bases). The CDR3 totals 15 residues. Germline lookup yields CDR1 KGHSH and CDR2 LQKENI. The ends were cut back, 2 bases at V and 2 bases at J, with 12 bases in the middle.